The clone carrying this TCR beta chain is medium-sized (0.01 to 0.1%). This sample stems from a study of metastatic and nonmetastatic thyroid tumors. MiXCR was used by TCRdb to re-call the PCR reads. The table includes some 8,800 clones, approximately 44% detected once. Treatment of any kind had been given to no patient before thyroid surgery. This receptor was taken from a male donor with papillary thyroid cancer or a benign thyroid nodule (not recorded which). Some clones in this sample may be carry-over from other donors' samples. Sequencing was carried out using tumor tissue.

In DNA form, the CDR3 reads TGTGCCAGCAGTGAAATCCTAGCGGGAGAGACCCAGTACTTC. Its protein is CASSEILAGETQYF. The chain combines TRBV2 with TRBJ2-5; 8 bases fit TRBD2. CDR1 is SNHLY, CDR2 FYNNEI, per germline. The V gene end was trimmed by 2 bases and the J gene end by 4 bases; junction bases not matched to a gene: 3. The CDR3 covers 14 residues. The whole variable domain, filled in from reference TRBV2 and TRBJ2-5, reads EPEVTQTPSHQVTQMGQEVILRCVPISNHLYFYWYRQILGQKVEFLVSFYNNEISEKSEIFDDQFSVERPDGSNFTLKIRSTKLEDSAMYFCASSEILAGETQYFGPGTRLLVL.